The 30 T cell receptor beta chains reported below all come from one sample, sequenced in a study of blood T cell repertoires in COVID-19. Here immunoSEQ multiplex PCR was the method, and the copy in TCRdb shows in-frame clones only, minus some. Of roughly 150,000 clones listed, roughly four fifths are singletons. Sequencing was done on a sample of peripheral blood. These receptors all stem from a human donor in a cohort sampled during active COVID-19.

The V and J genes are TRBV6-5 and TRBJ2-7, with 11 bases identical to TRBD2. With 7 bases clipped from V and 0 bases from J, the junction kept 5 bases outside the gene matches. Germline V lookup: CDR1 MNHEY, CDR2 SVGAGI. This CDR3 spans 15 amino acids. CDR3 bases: TGTGCCAGCACCGATCTAGCGGGGGGCTCCTACGAGCAGTACTTC. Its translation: CASTDLAGGSYEQYF.

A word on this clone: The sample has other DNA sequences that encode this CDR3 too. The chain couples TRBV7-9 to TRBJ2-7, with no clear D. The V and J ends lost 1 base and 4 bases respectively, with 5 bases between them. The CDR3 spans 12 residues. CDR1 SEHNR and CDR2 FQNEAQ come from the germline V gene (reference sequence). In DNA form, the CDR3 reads TGTGCCAGCAGCTTAGTCTCTTACGAGCAGTACTTC. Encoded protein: CASSLVSYEQYF.

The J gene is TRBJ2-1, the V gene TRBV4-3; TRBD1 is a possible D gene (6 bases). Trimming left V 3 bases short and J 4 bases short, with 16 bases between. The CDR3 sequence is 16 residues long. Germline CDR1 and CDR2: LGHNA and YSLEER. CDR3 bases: TGCGCCAGCAGCCAGAACCCAGGGGTAAGGTACAATGAGCAGTTCTTC. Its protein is CASSQNPGVRYNEQFF.

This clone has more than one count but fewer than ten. The DNA of the CDR3 is TGTGCCAGTAGTGTAAGACGGAGCGAGACCTCTGGAAACACCATATATTTT. This codes for CASSVRRSETSGNTIYF. The V gene is TRBV19, the J gene TRBJ1-3; the D is unclear. The V end was cut by 5 bases, the J end by 0 bases, with 17 bases between. From germline, CDR1 is LNHDA and CDR2 SQIVND (reference sequence). CDR3 length: 17 residues.

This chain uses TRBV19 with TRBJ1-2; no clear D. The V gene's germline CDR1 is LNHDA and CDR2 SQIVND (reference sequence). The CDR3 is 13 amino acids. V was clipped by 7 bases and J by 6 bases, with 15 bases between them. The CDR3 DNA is TGTGCCAGTACCTACGCTGTGAGCGATGGCTACACCTTC. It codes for CASTYAVSDGYTF.

The DNA of the CDR3 is TGTGCCAGCAGCTACAGGGGTTGGGAGCAGTACTTC. Its protein product is CASSYRGWEQYF. The V call is TRBV21-1, the J call TRBJ2-7; the table's D call TRBD1 went unverified against the DNA. TRBV21-1 is a listed pseudogene. This CDR3 is built from 12 residues.

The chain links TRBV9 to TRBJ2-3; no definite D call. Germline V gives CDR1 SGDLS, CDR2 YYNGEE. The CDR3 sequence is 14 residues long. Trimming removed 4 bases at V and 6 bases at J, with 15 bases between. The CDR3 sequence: CASSLLGPGDTQYF. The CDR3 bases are TGTGCCAGCAGCCTTCTGGGTCCCGGGGATACGCAGTATTTT.

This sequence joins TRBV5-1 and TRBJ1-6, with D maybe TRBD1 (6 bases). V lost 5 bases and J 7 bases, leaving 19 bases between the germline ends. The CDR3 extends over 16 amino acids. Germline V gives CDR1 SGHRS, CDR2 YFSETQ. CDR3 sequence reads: CASRLGVTGGNSPLHF. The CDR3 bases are TGCGCCAGCAGACTTGGGGTGACAGGCGGGAATTCACCCCTCCACTTT.

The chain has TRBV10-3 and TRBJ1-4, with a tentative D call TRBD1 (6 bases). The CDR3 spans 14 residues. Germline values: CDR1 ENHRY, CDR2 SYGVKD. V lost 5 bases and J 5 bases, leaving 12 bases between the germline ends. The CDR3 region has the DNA TGTGCCATCAGTAGCCGGACAGAAAATGAAAAACTGTTTTTT. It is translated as CAISSRTENEKLFF.

The DNA for the CDR3 is TGTGCCAGTAGCACAAACAGGGAAAATAGCAATCAGCCCCAGCATTTT. It translates to CASSTNRENSNQPQHF. The chain has TRBV19 and TRBJ1-5, with D tentatively TRBD1 (6 bases). The CDR3 extends over 16 amino acids. Germline loops: CDR1 LNHDA, CDR2 SQIVND (reference sequence). With 6 bases removed from V and 0 bases from J, the gap between germline ends came to 15 bases. The full variable domain, its missing parts supplied by reference TRBV19 and TRBJ1-5, is DGGITQSPKYLFRKEGQNVTLSCEQNLNHDAMYWYRQDPGQGLRLIYYSQIVNDFQKGDIAEGYSVSREKKESFPLTVTSAQKNPTAFYLCASSTNRENSNQPQHFGDGTRLSIL.

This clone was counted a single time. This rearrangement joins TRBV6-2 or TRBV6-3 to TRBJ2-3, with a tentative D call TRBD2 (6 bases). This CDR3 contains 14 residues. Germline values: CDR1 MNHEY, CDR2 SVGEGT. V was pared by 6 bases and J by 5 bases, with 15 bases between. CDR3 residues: CASSVADTVDTQYF. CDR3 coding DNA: TGTGCCAGCAGCGTAGCGGATACCGTAGATACGCAGTATTTT.

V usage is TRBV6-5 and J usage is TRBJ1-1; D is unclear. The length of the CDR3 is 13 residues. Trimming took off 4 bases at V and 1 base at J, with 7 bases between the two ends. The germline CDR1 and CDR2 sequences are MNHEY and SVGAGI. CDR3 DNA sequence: TGTGCCAGCAGTTCCCGAGGGAACACTGAAGCTTTCTTT. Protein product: CASSSRGNTEAFF.

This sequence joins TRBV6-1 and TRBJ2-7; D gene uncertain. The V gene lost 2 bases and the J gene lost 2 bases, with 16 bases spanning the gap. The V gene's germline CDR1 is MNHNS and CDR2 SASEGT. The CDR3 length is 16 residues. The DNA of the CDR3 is TGTGCCAGCAGTGAAATGGCCGGGTCCGTAACCTACGAGCAGTACTTC. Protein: CASSEMAGSVTYEQYF.

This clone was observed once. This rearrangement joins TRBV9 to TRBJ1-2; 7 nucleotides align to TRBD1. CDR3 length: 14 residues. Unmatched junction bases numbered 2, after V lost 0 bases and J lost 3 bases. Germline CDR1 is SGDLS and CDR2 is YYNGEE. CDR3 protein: CASSVDGTDYGYTF. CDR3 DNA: TGTGCCAGCAGCGTAGATGGGACAGACTATGGCTACACCTTC.

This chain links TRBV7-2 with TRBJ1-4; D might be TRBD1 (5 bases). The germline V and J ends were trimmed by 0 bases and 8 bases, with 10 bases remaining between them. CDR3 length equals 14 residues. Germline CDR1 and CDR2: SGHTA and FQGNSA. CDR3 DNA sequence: TGTGCCAGCAGCTTAGCGCTCCAGGGAGAAAAACTGTTTTTT. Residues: CASSLALQGEKLFF.

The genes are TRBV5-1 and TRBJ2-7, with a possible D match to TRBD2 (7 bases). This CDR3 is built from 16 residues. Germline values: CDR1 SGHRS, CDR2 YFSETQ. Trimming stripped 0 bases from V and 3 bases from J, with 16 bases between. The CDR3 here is CASSLEAGEGLYEQYF. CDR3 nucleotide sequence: TGCGCCAGCAGCTTGGAGGCAGGGGAGGGTCTCTACGAGCAGTACTTC.

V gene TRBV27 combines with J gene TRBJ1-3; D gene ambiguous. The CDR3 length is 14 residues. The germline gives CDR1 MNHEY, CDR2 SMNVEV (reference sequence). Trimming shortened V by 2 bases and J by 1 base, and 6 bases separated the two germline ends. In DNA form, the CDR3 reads TGTGCCAGCAGTTTAAGTCAGTCTGGAAACACCATATATTTT. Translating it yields CASSLSQSGNTIYF.

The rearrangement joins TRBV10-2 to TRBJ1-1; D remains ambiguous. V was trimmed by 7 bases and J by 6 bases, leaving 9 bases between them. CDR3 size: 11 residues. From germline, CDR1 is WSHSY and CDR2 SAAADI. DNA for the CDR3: TGCGCCAGCACAAGGGAGGCTGAAGCTTTCTTT. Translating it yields CASTREAEAFF.

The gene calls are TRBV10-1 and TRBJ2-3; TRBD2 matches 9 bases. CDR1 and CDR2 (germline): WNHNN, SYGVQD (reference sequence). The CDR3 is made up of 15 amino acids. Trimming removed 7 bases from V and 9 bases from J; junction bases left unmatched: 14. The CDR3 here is CASTPGSGGVVTQYF. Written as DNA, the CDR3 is TGCGCCAGCACCCCGGGTAGCGGGGGAGTTGTGACGCAGTATTTT.

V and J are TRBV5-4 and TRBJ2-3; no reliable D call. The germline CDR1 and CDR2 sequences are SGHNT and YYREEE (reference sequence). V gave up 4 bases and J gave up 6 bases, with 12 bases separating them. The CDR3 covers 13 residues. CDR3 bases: TGTGCCAGCAGCCCTAATGTACGGGATACGCAGTATTTT. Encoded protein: CASSPNVRDTQYF.

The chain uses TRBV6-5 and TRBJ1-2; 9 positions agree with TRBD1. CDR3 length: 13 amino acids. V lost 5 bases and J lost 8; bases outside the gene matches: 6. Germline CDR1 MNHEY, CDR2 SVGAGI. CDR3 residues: CASSPGQGSGYTF. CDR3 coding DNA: TGTGCCAGCAGTCCGGGACAGGGAAGCGGCTACACCTTC.

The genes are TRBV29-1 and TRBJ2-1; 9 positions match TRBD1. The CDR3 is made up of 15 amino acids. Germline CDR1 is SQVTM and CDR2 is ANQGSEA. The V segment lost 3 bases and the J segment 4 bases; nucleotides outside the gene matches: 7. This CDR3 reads CSVEGGTGSYNEQFF. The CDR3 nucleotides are TGCAGCGTTGAGGGGGGGACAGGGTCTTACAATGAGCAGTTCTTC.

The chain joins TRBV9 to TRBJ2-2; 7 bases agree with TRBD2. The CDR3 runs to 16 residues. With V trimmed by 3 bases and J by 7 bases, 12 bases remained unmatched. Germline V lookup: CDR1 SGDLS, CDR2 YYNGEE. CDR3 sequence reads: CASSAFGGGRGGELFF. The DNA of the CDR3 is TGTGCCAGCAGCGCCTTTGGCGGGGGACGGGGCGGGGAGCTGTTTTTT.

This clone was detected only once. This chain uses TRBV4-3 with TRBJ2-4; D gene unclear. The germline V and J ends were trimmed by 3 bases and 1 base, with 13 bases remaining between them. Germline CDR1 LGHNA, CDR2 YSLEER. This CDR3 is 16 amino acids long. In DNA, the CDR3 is TGCGCCAGCAGCCATAGGATCGGAGCGGCCAAAAACATTCAGTACTTC. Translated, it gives CASSHRIGAAKNIQYF.

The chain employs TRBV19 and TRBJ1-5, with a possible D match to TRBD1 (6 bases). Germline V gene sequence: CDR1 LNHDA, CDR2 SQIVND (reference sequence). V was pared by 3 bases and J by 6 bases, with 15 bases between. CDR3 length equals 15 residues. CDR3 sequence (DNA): TGTGCCAGTAGTATTCGGGGGGGCGGGGGTCAGCCCCAGCATTTT. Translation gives CASSIRGGGGQPQHF.

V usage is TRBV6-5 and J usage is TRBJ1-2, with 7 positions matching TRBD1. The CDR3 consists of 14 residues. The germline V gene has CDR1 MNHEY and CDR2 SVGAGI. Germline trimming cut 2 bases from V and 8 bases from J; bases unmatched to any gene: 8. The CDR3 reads CASSYHQGVGGYTF. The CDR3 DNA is TGTGCCAGCAGTTACCACCAGGGGGTAGGCGGCTACACCTTC.

The CDR3 reads CASSLVPRTGIRYNEQFF. The CDR3 DNA reads as TGTGCCAGCAGCTTAGTCCCTCGGACAGGGATTAGATACAATGAGCAGTTCTTC. The chain uses TRBV11-2 and TRBJ2-1; 8 bases are shared with TRBD1. After removal of 1 base from V and 4 bases from J, the junction contained 12 bases not matched to a gene. The CDR3 sequence is 18 residues long. Germline CDR1 SGHAT, CDR2 FQNNGV.

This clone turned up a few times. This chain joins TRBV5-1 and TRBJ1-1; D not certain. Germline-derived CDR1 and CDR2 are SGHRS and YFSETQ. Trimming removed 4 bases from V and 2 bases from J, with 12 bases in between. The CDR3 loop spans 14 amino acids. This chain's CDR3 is CASSPRLFNTEAFF. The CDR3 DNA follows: TGCGCCAGCAGCCCTAGACTGTTCAACACTGAAGCTTTCTTT.

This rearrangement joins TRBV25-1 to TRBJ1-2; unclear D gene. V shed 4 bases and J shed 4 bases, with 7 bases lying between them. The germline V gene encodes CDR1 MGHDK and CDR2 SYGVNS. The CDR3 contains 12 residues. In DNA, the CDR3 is TGTGCCAGCAGTGCGCAGTCCTATGGCTACACCTTC. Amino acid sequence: CASSAQSYGYTF.

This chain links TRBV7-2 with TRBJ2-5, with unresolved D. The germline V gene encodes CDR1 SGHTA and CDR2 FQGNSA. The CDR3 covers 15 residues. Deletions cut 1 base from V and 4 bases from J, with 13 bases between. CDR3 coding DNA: TGTGCCAGCAGCTTAGAAACGTTACTATTAGAGACCCAGTACTTC. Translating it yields CASSLETLLLETQYF.